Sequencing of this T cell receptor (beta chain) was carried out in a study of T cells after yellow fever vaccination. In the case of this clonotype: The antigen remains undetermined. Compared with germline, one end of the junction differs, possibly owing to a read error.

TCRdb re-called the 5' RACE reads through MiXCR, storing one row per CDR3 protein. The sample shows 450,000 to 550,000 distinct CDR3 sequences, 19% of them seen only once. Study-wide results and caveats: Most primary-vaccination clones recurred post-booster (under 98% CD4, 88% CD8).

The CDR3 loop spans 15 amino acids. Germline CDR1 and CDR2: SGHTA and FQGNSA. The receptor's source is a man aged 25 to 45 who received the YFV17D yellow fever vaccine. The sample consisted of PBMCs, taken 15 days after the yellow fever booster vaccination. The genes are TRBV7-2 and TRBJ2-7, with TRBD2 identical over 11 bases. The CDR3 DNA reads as TGTGCCAGCAGTTTAGACACTAGCGGGAGTCGCGAGCAGTACTTC. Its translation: CASSLDTSGSREQYF. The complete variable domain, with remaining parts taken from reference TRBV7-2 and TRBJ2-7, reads GAGVSQSPSNKVTEKGKDVELRCDPISGHTALYWYRQSLGQGLEFLIYFQGNSAPDKSGLPSDRFSAERTGGSVSTLTIQRTQQEDSAVYLCASSLDTSGSREQYFGPGTRLTVT.